This T cell receptor (beta chain) was sequenced during a study of T cells in Graves' hyperthyroidism and ophthalmopathy. Overall study results and limits: Blood also carried most thyroid clonotypes expanded above 0.001.

CDR1 is SGHVS, CDR2 FQNEAQ, per germline. V lost 2 bases and J lost 3; bases outside the gene matches: 12. This CDR3 is 20 amino acids long. Cells are PBMCs isolated from over 7.5 ml of fresh blood. About this clonotype: Its matching antigen is unknown.

Authors of the study amplified TCR beta CDR3 regions from RNA transcripts. The HTBI primer set served for first-round RT-PCR of the TCR CDR3. One entry per CDR3 protein, called by TCRdb with MiXCR from the multiplex PCR reads. The sample comprises some 380,000 distinct CDR3 sequences, roughly 13% of which are singletons, and around 20% rests with the top ten. The chain has TRBV7-8 and TRBJ2-3, with 15 bases identical to TRBD2. Sequencing was carried out using blood. This TCR was sampled from a man aged 25 to 40 with Graves' hyperthyroidism that later progressed to Graves' ophthalmopathy. This CDR3 is CASSLSLWTSGGGGTDTQYF. The CDR3 DNA follows: TGTGCCAGCAGCTTAAGCTTGTGGACTAGCGGGGGGGGAGGTACAGATACGCAGTATTTT.